The 22 T cell receptor beta chains listed next were all sequenced from one sample in a study of tumor-infiltrating lymphocytes in primary liver carcinoma. Using a constant-region primer together with ProtoScript II reverse transcriptase, TCR beta cDNA was made from 450 to 600 ng of total RNA. Libraries of TCR beta came from three nested multiplex PCR rounds with slightly modified ARM-PCR. Investigators reported that the first two PCR rounds, at roughly 10 cycles each, used TRBV1-TRBV30 forward primers with a C-beta reverse primer. TCRdb re-called the multiplex PCR reads with MiXCR, one entry per CDR3 protein. The sample holds tens of thousands of distinct CDR3 sequences, about three quarters seen once. Co-extracted RNA and DNA came from approximately 20-30 mg of unsorted bulk tissue. The specimen was liver tumor tissue from sampling region 4. Subset here: tumor region T4, right-lateral pole. These receptors came from a man aged 40-49 years with primary liver carcinoma and hepatitis B virus infection.

As concerns this clonotype: Given the absence of the conserved phenylalanine or tryptophan at the CDR3 end, a read error is likely. V and J are TRBV5-5 and TRBJ2-7, with 10 bases matching TRBD2. Germline CDR1 and CDR2: SGHKS and YYEKEE (reference sequence). This CDR3 comprises 14 residues. The V and J ends lost 2 bases and 3 bases, in that order; junction bases with no gene match: 2. The CDR3 bases are TGTGCCAGCAGCTTAACTAGCGGGGACTACGAGCAGTACCTC. Translating gives CASSLTSGDYEQYL.

Of note for this clonotype: A clone one base away is much larger, so this may be a read error. The chain recombines TRBV11-2 with TRBJ2-7; D perhaps matches TRBD2 (5 bases). The length of the CDR3 is 15 residues. In germline, CDR1 is SGHAT, CDR2 FQNNGV. Trimming shortened V by 4 bases and J by 6 bases, and 19 bases separated the two germline ends. For the CDR3, the DNA is TGTGCCAGCAGCTCCGGACTGCTTGACGCGCGCGAGCAGTACTTC. Residues: CASSSGLLDAREQYF.

This clonotype occurred a few times. Germline is not matched at one junction end, which may reflect a read error. The gene calls are TRBV4-1 and TRBJ1-5; maybe TRBD1 (5 bases). Germline V gene lookup returns CDR1 MGHRA and CDR2 YSYEKL. This CDR3 has 15 residues. The CDR3 nucleotides read TGCGTCAGCAGTCCCATAGAGGGGAGCAATCAGCTCCAGCATTTT. This sequence encodes CVSSPIEGSNQLQHF.

As for this clonotype: One base away lies a much larger clone, so this may be a sequencing read error. The rearrangement joins TRBV4-1 to TRBJ2-2; 7 nucleotides align to TRBD2. Germline V CDR1 and CDR2: MGHRA, YSYEKL. CDR3 length: 15 amino acids. The ends lost 4 bases at V and 6 bases at J; junction bases unmatched: 8. The DNA for the CDR3 is TGCGCCAGCAGCCTCCACGGGGAGGGCTCCGGGGAGCTGTTTTTT. Translated: CASSLHGEGSGELFF.

About this clonotype itself: This clone may be a read error of a much larger clone one base away. The chain joins TRBV12-3 or TRBV12-4 to TRBJ2-1; D gene ambiguous. CDR3 length: 11 amino acids. CDR3 sequence reads: CASSTRNEQLF. The CDR3 DNA is TGTGCCAGCAGCACTCGCAATGAGCAGCTCTTC.

Remarks on this clonotype: A clone one base away is much larger, so this may be a read error. The chain has TRBV11-2 and TRBJ2-7; D possibly corresponds to TRBD1 (5 bases). This CDR3 has 15 residues. CDR1 is SGHAT and CDR2 is FQNNGV in the germline V gene. For the CDR3, the DNA is TGTGCCAGCAGCTTATCGGCAGGGTTTTCCTACGAGCACTACTTC. This sequence encodes CASSLSAGFSYEHYF.

As to this clonotype: One junction end does not reproduce the germline sequence, and a read error may be involved. V is TRBV11-1 and J is TRBJ2-1; 10 bases match TRBD1. CDR3 length: 16 residues. CDR1 and CDR2 from the germline V gene are SGHAT and FQDESV (reference sequence). The CDR3 DNA is TGTACCAGCACCTCATCCCGGGACAGGGGCTTAAATGAGCAGTTCTTC. Translating it yields CTSTSSRDRGLNEQFF.

Many counts were recorded for this clonotype. CDR3 sequence reads: CASSGGLETYEQYF. The CDR3 region has the DNA TGTGCCAGCAGCGGGGGACTAGAAACCTACGAGCAGTACTTC. The genes are TRBV5-6 and TRBJ2-7; 8 bases are a match to TRBD2. The length of the CDR3 is 14 residues. Germline V lookup: CDR1 SGHDT, CDR2 YYEEEE. Trimming cost V 4 bases and J 2 bases; bases outside gene matches: 5.

With respect to this clonotype: One junction end disagrees with the germline gene, perhaps due to a read error. V is TRBV11-1 and J is TRBJ2-1, with a possible D match to TRBD2 (6 bases). CDR1 and CDR2 from the germline V gene are SGHAT and FQDESV (reference sequence). This CDR3 spans 16 amino acids. The CDR3 protein is CAISIGLGLPTHEQSF. CDR3 bases: TGTGCCATCAGCATAGGCCTGGGACTCCCTACGCATGAGCAGTCCTTC.

The V call is TRBV6-2 or TRBV6-3, the J call TRBJ2-1, with D uncertain. Trimming took 7 bases from V and 3 from J, leaving 13 bases between them. The CDR3 is 14 amino acids. CDR1 is MNHEY and CDR2 is SVGEGT in the germline V gene. The CDR3, as DNA: TGTGCCAGCAAGGGTGTGACTGACTACAATGAGCAGTTCTTC. Its translation is CASKGVTDYNEQFF.

The genes are TRBV29-1 and TRBJ2-3; no definite D call. Between the trimmed V and J ends, which lost 4 bases and 7 bases, there was a span of 12 bases. This CDR3 contains 12 residues. Germline CDR1 is SQVTM and CDR2 is ANQGSEA. CDR3 sequence (DNA): TGCAGCGTTGGTCAGGTAGGCTATACGCAGTATTTT. It codes for CSVGQVGYTQYF.

On this clonotype: The junction shows a germline mismatch at one end, possibly a read error. The V call is TRBV6-1, the J call TRBJ2-6; TRBD2 matches at 7 bases. CDR1 and CDR2 (germline): MNHNS, SASEGT. The CDR3 covers 18 residues. The CDR3 coding sequence is TGTGCCAGCAGTGAACGGGGTACGACTAGCTCTAGGGCCAACGTCATGACTTTC. Encoded protein: CASSERGTTSSRANVMTF.

Notes on this clonotype: A clone one base away is much larger, so this may be a read error. The chain recombines TRBV6-2 or TRBV6-3 with TRBJ1-2; D remains unclear. This CDR3 is built from 16 residues. With 2 bases removed from V and 7 bases from J, the gap between germline ends came to 20 bases. Germline lookup yields CDR1 MNHEY and CDR2 SVGEGT. The CDR3 sequence is CASSYHGVGSGGGYTF. The CDR3 region has the DNA TGTGCCAGCAGTTACCACGGAGTGGGCTCCGGAGGTGGCTACACCTTC.

V is TRBV6-5 and J is TRBJ2-2, with 11 positions matching TRBD2. CDR1 and CDR2 (germline): MNHEY, SVGAGI. The CDR3 runs to 17 residues. The junction had 16 bases not matched to a gene; V was cut back by 10 bases and J by 6 bases. The CDR3 nucleotides are TGTGCCAACAGCCCGGCCCCACTAGCGGGAGTCCCCGGGGAGCTGTTTTTT. It encodes CANSPAPLAGVPGELFF.

As regards this clonotype: The missing conserved phenylalanine or tryptophan at the end of this CDR3 makes a read error likely. The chain links TRBV5-5 to TRBJ2-1; 9 bases are a match to TRBD2. In germline, CDR1 is SGHKS, CDR2 YYEKEE (reference sequence). The CDR3 has 17 residues. The DNA for the CDR3 is TGTGCCAGCAGCTCCGACCCTAGCGGGAACTCCTACCATGAGCAGTTCTTA. Protein sequence: CASSSDPSGNSYHEQFL.

This clonotype was seen at least ten times. At one end the junction does not follow the germline gene, possibly because of a read error. The J gene is TRBJ1-5, the V gene TRBV19; D gene ambiguous. Per germline, CDR1 LNHDA and CDR2 SQIVND (reference sequence). This CDR3 has 13 amino acids. This chain's CDR3 is CAGSEAANQPQHF. CDR3 coding DNA: TGTGCCGGTAGTGAGGCAGCTAATCAGCCCCAGCATTTT.

This clonotype is medium-sized. The chain recombines TRBV11-3 with TRBJ2-3; D may be TRBD2 (5 bases). Germline lookup yields CDR1 SGHNT and CDR2 YENEEA. The CDR3 consists of 14 residues. Trimming cost V 2 bases and J 3 bases, with 9 bases left between them. CDR3 residues: CASSLRRGTDTQYF. In DNA, the CDR3 is TGTGCCAGCAGCTTAAGGAGAGGGACAGATACGCAGTATTTT.

With respect to this clonotype: Since a much larger clone is just one base distant, this may be a read error. The J gene is TRBJ2-7, the V gene TRBV29-1; D could derive from TRBD1 or TRBD2 (6 bases each). The V gene's germline CDR1 is SQVTM and CDR2 ANQGSEA. V dropped 8 bases and J dropped 5 bases, with 25 bases sitting between them. The CDR3 sequence is 15 residues long. The chain's CDR3 is CSPRTMGGVIHEQYF. The CDR3 DNA sequence: TGCAGCCCTAGGACGATGGGGGGCGTAATCCACGAGCAGTACTTC.

A word on this clonotype: A much larger clone lies a single base off, so this may be a read error. V usage is TRBV6-5 and J usage is TRBJ2-5; 8 nucleotides match TRBD1. Germline V lookup: CDR1 MNHEY, CDR2 SVGAGI. V was clipped by 6 bases and J by 3 bases; unmatched bases: 6. CDR3 length: 14 residues. CDR3 nucleotide sequence: TGTGCCAGCAGCCGACAGGGGTGGGAAGAGACCCAGTACTTC. Translated, it gives CASSRQGWEETQYF.

On this clonotype: Relative to the germline gene, one junction end is altered; a read error may explain this. CDR3 sequence reads: CTSSQNWPGPGYTF. CDR3 nucleotides: TGCACCAGCAGCCAAAACTGGCCGGGGCCAGGCTACACCTTC. The chain carries TRBV4-3 and TRBJ1-2, with D perhaps TRBD1 (5 bases). The CDR3 sequence is 14 residues long. The V gene's germline CDR1 is LGHNA and CDR2 YSLEER.

Details on this clonotype: An end of the junction differs from the germline gene, which may be a read error. The CDR3 loop is CVSSPRLAGALQFF. CDR3 sequence (DNA): TGTGTCAGCAGCCCGAGACTAGCGGGAGCGCTGCAATTCTTC. The chain uses TRBV11-1 and TRBJ2-1, with 12 bases matching TRBD2. CDR3 size: 14 residues. Germline V CDR1 and CDR2: SGHAT, FQDESV (reference sequence).

This clonotype appeared once. The junction differs from germline at one of its ends, possibly a read error. The gene calls are TRBV11-2 and TRBJ1-1; D is uncertain. The CDR3 runs to 16 residues. The germline V gene has CDR1 SGHAT and CDR2 FQNNGV. The chain's CDR3 is CASSRGRAWVFTDASF. CDR3 bases: TGTGCCAGCAGCCGAGGTAGGGCATGGGTCTTCACTGATGCTTCCTTT.